This T cell receptor (beta chain) was observed in a study of T cell repertoires in cytomegalovirus infection. The CDR3 sequence is 13 residues long. V was cut by 4 bases and J by 7 bases, with 13 bases left in between. TCRdb used MiXCR to reprocess the reads, holding one entry per CDR3 protein. The sample shows roughly 760,000 distinct CDR3 sequences, approximately 40% of them seen only once. The source material was PBMCs. The V gene is TRBV12-3 or TRBV12-4, the J gene TRBJ1-2; D possibly corresponds to TRBD1 (5 bases). The TCR comes from a human donor in good health (CMV status not recorded). Some clones in this sample may be carry-over from other donors' samples. The CDR3 DNA is TGTGCCAGCAGTTCCAGACAGATCGGTGGCTACACCTTC. Translating gives CASSSRQIGGYTF.